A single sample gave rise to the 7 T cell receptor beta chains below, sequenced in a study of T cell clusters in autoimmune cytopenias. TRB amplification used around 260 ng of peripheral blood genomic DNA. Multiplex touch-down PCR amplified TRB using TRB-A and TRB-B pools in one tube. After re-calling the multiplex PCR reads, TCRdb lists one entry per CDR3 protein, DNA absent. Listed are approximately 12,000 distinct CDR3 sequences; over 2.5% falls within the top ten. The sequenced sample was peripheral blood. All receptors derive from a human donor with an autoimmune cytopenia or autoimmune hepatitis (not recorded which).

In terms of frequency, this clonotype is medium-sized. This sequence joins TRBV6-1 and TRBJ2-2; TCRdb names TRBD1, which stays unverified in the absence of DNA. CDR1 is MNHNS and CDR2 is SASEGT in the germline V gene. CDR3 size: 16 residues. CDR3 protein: CASSVQGQTNTGELFF.

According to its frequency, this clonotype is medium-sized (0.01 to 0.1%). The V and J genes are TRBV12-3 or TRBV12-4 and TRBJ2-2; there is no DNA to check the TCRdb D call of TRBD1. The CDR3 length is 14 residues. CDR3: CATAPRHGTGELFF.

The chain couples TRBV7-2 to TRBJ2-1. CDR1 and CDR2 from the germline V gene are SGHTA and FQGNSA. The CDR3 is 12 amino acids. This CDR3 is CASSRGLNEQFF.

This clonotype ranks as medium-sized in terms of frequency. This CDR3 is CASSIGAGANVLTF. The gene calls are TRBV19 and TRBJ2-6. Germline-derived CDR1 and CDR2 are LNHDA and SQIVND (reference sequence). The CDR3 covers 14 residues.

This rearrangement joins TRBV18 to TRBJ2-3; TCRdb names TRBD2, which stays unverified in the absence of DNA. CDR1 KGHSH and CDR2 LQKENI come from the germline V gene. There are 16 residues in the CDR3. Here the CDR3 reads CASSPSSGGKTDTQYF.

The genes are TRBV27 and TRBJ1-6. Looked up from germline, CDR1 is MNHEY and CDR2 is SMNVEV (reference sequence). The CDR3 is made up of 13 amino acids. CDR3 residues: CASSFRDSSPLHF.

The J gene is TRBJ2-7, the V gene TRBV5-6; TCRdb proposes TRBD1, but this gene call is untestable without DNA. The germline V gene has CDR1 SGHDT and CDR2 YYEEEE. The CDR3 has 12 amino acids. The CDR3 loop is CASSYRVREQYF. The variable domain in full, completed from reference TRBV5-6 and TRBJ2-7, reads DAGVTQSPTHLIKTRGQQVTLRCSPKSGHDTVSWYQQALGQGPQFIFQYYEEEERQRGNFPDRFSGHQFPNYSSELNVNALLLGDSALYLCASSYRVREQYFGPGTRLTVT.